These 31 T cell receptor beta chains share one sample of origin, sequenced in a study of Ad26.COV2.S vaccination and SARS-CoV-2 variants. Using immunoSEQ multiplex PCR, the repertoire was profiled, and TCRdb retains in-frame clones only, with some absent. This sample has roughly 180,000 clones, with roughly 89% found just once. This specimen was peripheral blood, taken after recovery from COVID-19. Receptor source: a human donor who had recovered from COVID-19.

This chain links TRBV7-2 with TRBJ1-3; 9 bases line up with TRBD1. This CDR3 contains 19 residues. Germline CDR1 is SGHTA and CDR2 is FQGNSA. J lost 0 bases, V lost 2 bases, and 11 bases had no gene match. This chain's CDR3 is CASSLKEQGAYFSGNTIYF. The CDR3, as DNA: TGTGCCAGCAGCTTAAAGGAACAGGGGGCCTACTTCTCTGGAAACACCATATATTTT.

CDR3 residues: CASSYRTGTGGDGYTF. As DNA, the CDR3 is TGTGCCAGCAGTTACCGTACCGGGACAGGGGGCGATGGCTACACCTTC. The rearrangement uses TRBV6-6 and TRBJ1-2, with 12 bases lining up with TRBD1. The CDR3 has 16 residues. The germline V gene encodes CDR1 MNHNY and CDR2 SVGAGI (reference sequence). Unmatched junction bases numbered 7, after V lost 2 bases and J lost 6 bases.

The CDR3 bases are TGTGCCAGCAGTCCCGGACAGTACAATGAGCAGTTCTTC. Translated: CASSPGQYNEQFF. The genes are TRBV6-5 and TRBJ2-1, with D maybe TRBD1 (6 bases). CDR3 length: 13 amino acids. The V end lost 5 bases, the J end lost 4 bases, and 9 bases lay between the germline ends. Germline CDR1 reads MNHEY; CDR2 reads SVGAGI.

Only one count was recorded for this clone. This chain connects TRBV4-1 to TRBJ1-1, with no clear D. V was clipped by 0 bases and J by 5 bases, with 10 bases between them. CDR3 length: 14 amino acids. Germline V gene data show CDR1 as MGHRA and CDR2 as YSYEKL. CDR3 nucleotide sequence: TGCGCCAGCAGCCAAGATGGCAGTCCGACTGAAGCTTTCTTT. Protein sequence: CASSQDGSPTEAFF.

The gene calls are TRBV6-6 and TRBJ2-7, with no clear D. The germline V gene has CDR1 MNHNY and CDR2 SVGAGI (reference sequence). The V end lost 2 bases, the J end lost 1 base, and 9 bases lay between the germline ends. The CDR3 covers 14 residues. This CDR3 is CASSYPSSSYEQYF. The DNA of the CDR3 is TGTGCCAGCAGTTACCCGTCATCGTCCTACGAGCAGTACTTC.

The V and J genes are TRBV19 and TRBJ1-4, with a weak D call TRBD1 (6 bases). Germline values: CDR1 LNHDA, CDR2 SQIVND (reference sequence). Trimming cost V 6 bases and J 0 bases, with 8 bases left between them. The CDR3 length is 14 residues. The CDR3 loop is CASSGQTTNEKLFF. CDR3 bases: TGTGCCAGTAGCGGACAGACAACTAATGAAAAACTGTTTTTT.

V usage is TRBV20-1 and J usage is TRBJ2-3; weak D call: TRBD2 (5 bases). The CDR3 is 16 amino acids. The V gene lost 3 bases and the J gene lost 6 bases, with 22 bases spanning the gap. CDR1 is DFQATT and CDR2 is SNEGSKA in the germline V gene (reference sequence). In DNA form, the CDR3 reads TGCAGTGCTAGTCACCTGGGCAGGACTGCTACTGATACGCAGTATTTT. Amino acids: CSASHLGRTATDTQYF.

The rearrangement joins TRBV18 to TRBJ2-3; D gene uncertain. The V and J ends lost 6 bases and 2 bases respectively, with 18 bases between them. CDR1 and CDR2 (germline): KGHSH, LQKENI. This CDR3 region has 16 residues. The CDR3 is CASSRLDSIYTDTQYF. The CDR3 coding sequence is TGTGCCAGCTCCCGCCTCGACTCGATCTACACAGATACGCAGTATTTT.

This clone has a handful of counts. The V call is TRBV29-1, the J call TRBJ1-2; 9 bases are a match to TRBD1. Germline V lookup: CDR1 SQVTM, CDR2 ANQGSEA. Trimming took 5 bases from V and 4 from J; bases not matched to a gene: 5. CDR3 length equals 13 residues. CDR3 residues: CSVTDRGGYGYTF. DNA for the CDR3: TGCAGCGTTACGGACAGGGGAGGCTATGGCTACACCTTC.

V is TRBV7-2 and J is TRBJ1-6; 10 positions agree with TRBD1. CDR3 length: 18 amino acids. The germline CDR1 and CDR2 sequences are SGHTA and FQGNSA. With V trimmed by 0 bases and J by 13 bases, 15 bases remained unmatched. CDR3 nucleotides: TGTGCCAGCAGCTTAGCTGTCCCGGGACAGGGGACGGGACCCCCCCTCCACTTT. Translating it yields CASSLAVPGQGTGPPLHF.

The V call is TRBV5-1, the J call TRBJ1-4, with D hard to call. CDR1 is SGHRS and CDR2 is YFSETQ in the germline V gene. The ends were cut back, 0 bases at V and 4 bases at J, with 10 bases in the middle. The CDR3 spans 15 residues. DNA of the CDR3: TGCGCCAGCAGCTTGGACCCAGCTCTTAATGAAAAACTGTTTTTT. Translation: CASSLDPALNEKLFF.

The genes are TRBV20-1 and TRBJ1-2; D is unclear. V dropped 3 bases and J dropped 2 bases, with 7 bases sitting between them. The germline gives CDR1 DFQATT, CDR2 SNEGSKA (reference sequence). This CDR3 region has 12 residues. CDR3 sequence: CSASSPNYGYTF. The CDR3 region has the DNA TGCAGTGCTAGTAGCCCAAACTATGGCTACACCTTC.

The chain carries TRBV3-1 (or the pseudogene TRBV3-2) and TRBJ1-1; no definite D call. The CDR3 extends over 14 amino acids. Germline loops: CDR1 LGHDT, CDR2 YNNKEL (reference sequence). V lost 1 base, J lost 5 bases, and 11 bases lay in between. The CDR3 nucleotides read TGTGCCAGCAGCCAAGGTGTATTTGGGACTGAAGCTTTCTTT. This sequence encodes CASSQGVFGTEAFF.

J is TRBJ2-1 and V is TRBV7-6; D not resolved. The CDR3 is 11 residues long. Per the germline V gene, CDR1 is SGHVS and CDR2 is FNYEAQ. Deletions cut 8 bases from V and 8 bases from J, with 10 bases between. The DNA for the CDR3 is TGTGCCAGCCAGAAGGGATATGAGCAGTTCTTC. This translates into CASQKGYEQFF.

The rearrangement joins TRBV5-4 to TRBJ2-2; the D gene could be TRBD1 or TRBD2 (5 bases each). With 0 bases removed from V and 0 bases from J, the gap between germline ends came to 12 bases. The CDR3 consists of 17 residues. The germline CDR1 and CDR2 sequences are SGHNT and YYREEE (reference sequence). The CDR3 DNA reads TGTGCCAGCAGCTTGGCTGGACGGGGCGCGAACACCGGGGAGCTGTTTTTT. It specifies CASSLAGRGANTGELFF.

V usage is TRBV20-1 and J usage is TRBJ2-5, with 13 bases identical to TRBD2. Germline trimming cut 3 bases from V and 5 bases from J; bases unmatched to any gene: 15. The CDR3 contains 18 residues. CDR1 is DFQATT and CDR2 is SNEGSKA in the germline V gene (reference sequence). Here the CDR3 reads CSASVTSGGLFGQETQYF. CDR3 sequence (DNA): TGCAGTGCTAGTGTGACTAGCGGGGGGCTATTCGGCCAGGAGACCCAGTACTTC.

The chain employs TRBV7-8 and TRBJ2-5; 8 bases match TRBD2. Germline V CDR1 and CDR2: SGHVS, FQNEAQ. After removal of 0 bases from V and 1 base from J, the junction contained 7 bases not matched to a gene. The CDR3 runs 17 residues. Written as DNA, the CDR3 is TGTGCCAGCAGCTTAGCGGTTGGCGGGGGGACCCAAGAGACCCAGTACTTC. This gives the protein CASSLAVGGGTQETQYF.

V usage is TRBV4-1 and J usage is TRBJ2-3, with D tentatively TRBD2 (5 bases). Germline CDR1 reads MGHRA; CDR2 reads YSYEKL. V lost 1 base, J lost 4 bases, and 12 bases lay in between. The CDR3 length is 15 residues. In nucleotides, the CDR3 is TGCGCCAGCAGCCAAGGGCATTCAGCGGCAGATACGCAGTATTTT. Translation gives CASSQGHSAADTQYF.

The chain carries TRBV6-2 or TRBV6-3 and TRBJ1-1; D is uncertain. The V gene's germline CDR1 is MNHEY and CDR2 SVGEGT. V was pared by 4 bases and J by 4 bases, with 16 bases between. The CDR3 length is 15 residues. The CDR3 here is CASSSGIKATTEAFF. The DNA for the CDR3 is TGTGCCAGCAGTTCGGGGATCAAGGCTACCACTGAAGCTTTCTTT.

The genes are TRBV3-1 (or the pseudogene TRBV3-2) and TRBJ2-1; 13 bases are shared with TRBD2. Germline V gene sequence: CDR1 LGHDT, CDR2 YNNKEL (reference sequence). CDR3 length equals 16 residues. V lost 1 base, J lost 7 bases, and 4 bases stayed unmatched. CDR3 sequence (DNA): TGTGCCAGCAGCCAAGCGGGACTAGCGGGATATAATGAGCAGTTCTTC. It translates to CASSQAGLAGYNEQFF.

This chain links TRBV5-6 with TRBJ2-5; 14 nucleotides line up with TRBD2. This CDR3 has 17 residues. Germline loops: CDR1 SGHDT, CDR2 YYEEEE. Trimming took 2 bases from V and 1 from J; bases not matched to a gene: 4. The CDR3 spells CASSFGLAGGPQETQYF. CDR3 in DNA: TGTGCCAGCAGCTTTGGACTAGCGGGAGGACCCCAAGAGACCCAGTACTTC.

This chain uses TRBV6-5 with TRBJ2-5; D uncertain. The CDR3 is 14 residues long. Trimming took off 0 bases at V and 3 bases at J, with 8 bases between the two ends. Looked up from germline, CDR1 is MNHEY and CDR2 is SVGAGI. The CDR3 DNA reads TGTGCCAGCAGTTACTCGACACCGGAAGAGACCCAGTACTTC. Its protein is CASSYSTPEETQYF.

The rearrangement joins TRBV5-1 to TRBJ2-5, with D tentatively TRBD1 (7 bases). This CDR3 is built from 15 residues. The V end lost 4 bases, the J end lost 2 bases, and 15 bases lay between the germline ends. Germline V gene lookup returns CDR1 SGHRS and CDR2 YFSETQ. CDR3 nucleotide sequence: TGCGCCAGCAGCGCGGGACAGATAGGTCAAGAGACCCAGTACTTC. It yields the protein CASSAGQIGQETQYF.

The chain links TRBV5-5 to TRBJ1-1; D remains unclear. The CDR3 is 13 amino acids. V dropped 1 base and J dropped 11 bases, with 15 bases sitting between them. Germline lookup yields CDR1 SGHKS and CDR2 YYEKEE (reference sequence). CDR3 sequence: CASSLPRLNGAFF. Here the CDR3 DNA reads TGTGCCAGCAGCTTGCCGAGGCTCAACGGCGCTTTCTTT. Supplemented by reference TRBV5-5 and TRBJ1-1, the full variable domain reads DAGVTQSPTHLIKTRGQQVTLRCSPISGHKSVSWYQQVLGQGPQFIFQYYEKEERGRGNFPDRFSARQFPNYSSELNVNALLLGDSALYLCASSLPRLNGAFFGQGTRLTVV.

This chain links TRBV11-2 with TRBJ1-6, with D unresolved. Trimming left V 5 bases short and J 9 bases short, with 11 bases between. This CDR3 is 13 amino acids long. Germline values: CDR1 SGHAT, CDR2 FQNNGV. As DNA, the CDR3 is TGTGCCAGCAGCGCTCGACTGGGTTCACCCCTCCACTTT. It translates to CASSARLGSPLHF.

The J gene is TRBJ1-1, the V gene TRBV5-5, with TRBD1 matching over 7 bases. The V segment lost 2 bases and the J segment 4 bases; nucleotides outside the gene matches: 2. The germline V gene encodes CDR1 SGHKS and CDR2 YYEKEE (reference sequence). The CDR3 has 13 amino acids. The CDR3 nucleotides are TGTGCCAGCAGCTTTGAGGGGGCCACTGAAGCTTTCTTT. It is translated as CASSFEGATEAFF. Complete variable domain (other parts from reference TRBV5-5 and TRBJ1-1): DAGVTQSPTHLIKTRGQQVTLRCSPISGHKSVSWYQQVLGQGPQFIFQYYEKEERGRGNFPDRFSARQFPNYSSELNVNALLLGDSALYLCASSFEGATEAFFGQGTRLTVV.

This clone appeared a few times. The V call is TRBV9, the J call TRBJ1-2; 9 positions match TRBD1. The V and J ends lost 3 bases and 2 bases, in that order; junction bases with no gene match: 14. This CDR3 contains 18 residues. Germline CDR1 reads SGDLS; CDR2 reads YYNGEE. As DNA, the CDR3 is TGTGCCAGCAGCGGTTGGAGGGACAGGGATTCGGGAAACTATGGCTACACCTTC. Translating it yields CASSGWRDRDSGNYGYTF.

The chain links TRBV9 to TRBJ2-5; 14 positions match TRBD2. Germline CDR1 reads SGDLS; CDR2 reads YYNGEE. Trimming cost V 3 bases and J 2 bases; bases outside gene matches: 3. CDR3 size: 16 residues. The CDR3: CASSGGLAGGQETQYF. In DNA, the CDR3 is TGTGCCAGCAGCGGAGGACTAGCGGGGGGACAAGAGACCCAGTACTTC. Full variable domain (rest looked up from reference TRBV9 and TRBJ2-5): DSGVTQTPKHLITATGQRVTLRCSPRSGDLSVYWYQQSLDQGLQFLIQYYNGEERAKGNILERFSAQQFPDLHSELNLSSLELGDSALYFCASSGGLAGGQETQYFGPGTRLLVL.

The chain links TRBV19 to TRBJ1-2; a possible D gene is TRBD1 (6 bases). Trimming removed 4 bases at V and 7 bases at J, with 7 bases between. Germline V gene lookup returns CDR1 LNHDA and CDR2 SQIVND (reference sequence). The CDR3 sequence is 11 residues long. In DNA form, the CDR3 reads TGTGCCAGTAGTAACAGGGTTGGCTACACCTTC. Its translation: CASSNRVGYTF.

V gene TRBV2 combines with J gene TRBJ2-7; unclear D gene. The CDR3 extends over 13 amino acids. Trimming took off 8 bases at V and 2 bases at J, with 13 bases between the two ends. Germline assignment: CDR1 SNHLY and CDR2 FYNNEI. CDR3 protein: CASLHPTAYEQYF. The CDR3 DNA is TGTGCCAGCCTACATCCCACAGCCTACGAGCAGTACTTC.

The rearrangement joins TRBV18 to TRBJ1-1, with D hard to call. The CDR3 loop spans 16 amino acids. Trimming took 0 bases from V and 0 from J, leaving 11 bases between them. Germline loops: CDR1 KGHSH, CDR2 LQKENI. The DNA for the CDR3 is TGTGCCAGCTCACCACCGAATCCAGGCATGAACACTGAAGCTTTCTTT. Translated: CASSPPNPGMNTEAFF.